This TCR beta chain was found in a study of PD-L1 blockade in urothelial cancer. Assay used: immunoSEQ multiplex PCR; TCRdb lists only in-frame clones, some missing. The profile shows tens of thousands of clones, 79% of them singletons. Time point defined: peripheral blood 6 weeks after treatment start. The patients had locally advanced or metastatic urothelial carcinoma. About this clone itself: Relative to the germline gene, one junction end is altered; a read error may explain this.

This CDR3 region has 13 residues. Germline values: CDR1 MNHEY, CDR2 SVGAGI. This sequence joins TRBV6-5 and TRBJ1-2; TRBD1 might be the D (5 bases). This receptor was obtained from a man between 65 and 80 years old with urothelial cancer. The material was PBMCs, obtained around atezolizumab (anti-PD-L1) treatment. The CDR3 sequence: CASSYGTNNGYTF. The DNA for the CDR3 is TGTGCCAGCAGTTACGGGACTAACAATGGCTACACCTTC.